These T cell receptor beta chains were read from a single sample in a study of shared clonotypes between healthy human individuals. The data were produced by immunoSEQ multiplex PCR, yet TCRdb's version contains in-frame clones alone and is incomplete. This table has around 530,000 clones, around three quarters appearing once. Sequencing was performed on PBMCs. These receptors were taken from a woman in her forties in good health. Some clones in this sample may be carry-over from other donors' samples. Both conserved end residues are part of each CDR3. A D gene is named only where the DNA matches it firmly. Rows may omit the clone size; those that give it use once, few, many or a size class.

d_call clone_size j_call v_call cdr3_nt cdr3_aa
TRBD1 NA TRBJ2-1 TRBV4-3 TGCGCCAGCAGCCCGACAGGGGGCGCAAGAAATGAGCAGTTCTTC CASSPTGGARNEQFF
NA NA TRBJ2-1 TRBV5-1 TGCGCCAGCAGCTCTGCGATCGAGCAGTTCTTC CASSSAIEQFF
NA NA TRBJ1-1 TRBV27 TGTGCCAGCAGTCACAGGGAGAGAACTGAAGCTTTCTTT CASSHRERTEAFF
TRBD1 NA TRBJ2-7 TRBV6-5 TGTGCCAGCACCAGGGACAGGGGTTTCGACGAGCAGTACTTC CASTRDRGFDEQYF
NA few TRBJ2-7 TRBV28 TGTGCCAGCAGTTTCCTGGAACGCGAGCAGTACTTC CASSFLEREQYF
NA NA TRBJ2-7 TRBV7-9 TGTGCCAGCAGCTTAGGTGGTAGCGGTAGGTCTTGGCAGTACTTC CASSLGGSGRSWQYF
TRBD2 once TRBJ2-7 TRBV4-2 TGTGCCAGCAGCCAAGGCGGGAGGCCCCCCGGGTCCTACGAGCAGTACTTC CASSQGGRPPGSYEQYF
TRBD2 NA TRBJ2-7 TRBV10-3 TGTGCCATCAGTAGGACTAGCGGGTCCGACTACGAGCAGTACTTC CAISRTSGSDYEQYF
TRBD1 NA TRBJ2-5 TRBV6-6 TGTGCCAGCAGACCCACAGGGGGCGCAGAGACCCAGTACTTC CASRPTGGAETQYF
NA few TRBJ2-5 TRBV28 TGTGCCACCTTTTCTCCGGGATATACCTACGGGCAGTACTTC CATFSPGYTYGQYF
NA NA TRBJ2-6 TRBV9 TGTGCCAGCAGCTATCAGAGCTCTGGGGCCAACGTCCTGACTTTC CASSYQSSGANVLTF
NA NA TRBJ2-7 TRBV28 TGTGCCAGCGCCTGGACATCTAGCTTCGAGCAGTACTTC CASAWTSSFEQYF
NA once TRBJ2-7 TRBV14 TGTGCCAGCAGCCAAGAGCGTGTGAAGGGGAGCTCCTACGAGCAGTACTTC CASSQERVKGSSYEQYF
NA NA TRBJ1-5 TRBV28 TGTGCCAGCATTAAGACCCTGGGGAATCAGCCCCAGCATTTT CASIKTLGNQPQHF
NA NA TRBJ2-7 TRBV28 TGTGCCAGCAGTCCCCCAGGAGGGCCATGGTCGGAGCAGTACTTC CASSPPGGPWSEQYF
TRBD1 NA TRBJ2-7 TRBV5-1 TGCGCCAGCAGCGGGGACAGGGAAATATACGAGCAGTACTTC CASSGDREIYEQYF
NA NA TRBJ2-5 TRBV9 TGTGCCAGCAGCGTAGGGGCTCTCTCTGGGGAGACCCAGTACTTC CASSVGALSGETQYF
TRBD2 few TRBJ2-5 TRBV4-3 TGCGCCAGCAGCCAGGGCGGGACTAGCGGGAGATGGGAGACCCAGTACTTC CASSQGGTSGRWETQYF
NA NA TRBJ2-2 TRBV7-3 TGTGCCAGCAGCTTTACGTCCGGGGAGCTGTTTTTT CASSFTSGELFF
NA NA TRBJ1-1 TRBV5-6 TGTGCCAGCAGCTTGGCGGTTGGCACGCAGGCTTTCTTT CASSLAVGTQAFF
TRBD1 NA TRBJ1-6 TRBV6-1 TGTGCCAGCAGTGAATGGACAGGGAAAAATTCACCCCTCCACTTT CASSEWTGKNSPLHF
NA NA TRBJ1-4 TRBV21-1 TGTGCCAGCACCAAAGGACAGGGGATGAAAAAACTGTTTTTT CASTKGQGMKKLFF
TRBD2 NA TRBJ2-7 TRBV5-1 TGCGCCAGCAGCTTGGAGGGGACTAGCGGCTACGAGCAGTACTTC CASSLEGTSGYEQYF
NA NA TRBJ1-2 TRBV7-9 TGTGCCAGCAGCTTATCAGGGTCTGGCTACACCTTC CASSLSGSGYTF
TRBD1 NA TRBJ2-2 TRBV19 TGTGCCAGTAGTATCAGGCCCGGGACAGGGGGGACCGGGGAGCTGTTTTTT CASSIRPGTGGTGELFF
NA NA TRBJ2-1 TRBV27 TGTGCCAGCAGTTCTCTAGCGTCTACTGCGGCAGTCGAGTTCTTC CASSSLASTAAVEFF
TRBD1 NA TRBJ2-1 TRBV29-1 TGCAGCGCTAGGGACAGGGGTTCCTACAATGAGCAGTTCTTC CSARDRGSYNEQFF
TRBD2 NA TRBJ2-1 TRBV5-6 TGTGCCAGCAGCCCCGGGACTAGCGGGAGGAACAGGGCTTACAATGAGCAGTTCTTC CASSPGTSGRNRAYNEQFF
NA NA TRBJ2-7 TRBV7-9 TGTGCCAGCAGCCGGACAGTCGACGAGCAGTACTTC CASSRTVDEQYF
TRBD2 many TRBJ2-1 TRBV5-1 TGCGCCAGCAGCGGAACTAGCGGGAGGGCCGGGGGTGAGCAGTTCTTC CASSGTSGRAGGEQFF
TRBD1 NA TRBJ2-7 TRBV30 TGTGCCGGTTACAGGGGGAACGAGCAGTACTTC CAGYRGNEQYF
TRBD2 few TRBJ2-3 TRBV18 TGTGCCAGCTCACCACGACGGGCAGGCCGACTAGCGGGAGAGGATCCAGATACGCAGTATTTT CASSPRRAGRLAGEDPDTQYF
NA many TRBJ2-2 TRBV4-1 TGCGCCAGCAGCCAACCAGCGGGCGCGAACACCGGGGAGCTGTTTTTT CASSQPAGANTGELFF
TRBD2 once TRBJ2-2 TRBV7-2 TGTGCCAGCAGACCCCGACTAGCGGGGACCGGGGAGCTGTTTTTT CASRPRLAGTGELFF
TRBD2 NA TRBJ2-7 TRBV27 TGTGCCAGCACCGTTCCCATTCGAGGGCTAGCGGGAGGGGAAAATCCCTACGAGCAGTACTTC CASTVPIRGLAGGENPYEQYF
TRBD1 NA TRBJ2-4 TRBV2 TGTGCCAGCAGTCGGGACAGCGACATTCAGTACTTC CASSRDSDIQYF
TRBD1 NA TRBJ1-4 TRBV30 TGTGCCTGGAGTGTCGTGACAGGGAGGGGTGAAAAACTGTTTTTT CAWSVVTGRGEKLFF
NA NA TRBJ2-7 TRBV29-1 TGCAGCGTTGTGGGGGCCTACGAGCAGTACTTC CSVVGAYEQYF
NA NA TRBJ1-4 TRBV5-1 TGCGCCAGCAGCCCGGACAGCGGAGAGGGTGAAAAACTGTTTTTT CASSPDSGEGEKLFF
NA once TRBJ1-5 TRBV7-2 TGTGCCAGCAGCTTAGTATTGGGGGGCAATCAGCCCCAGCATTTT CASSLVLGGNQPQHF
NA NA TRBJ2-1 TRBV19 TGTGCCAGTAGTCCTAGCCTAGATGAGCAGTTCTTC CASSPSLDEQFF
TRBD2 NA TRBJ2-1 TRBV10-3 TGTGCCATTTCCAGGGTCGCTAGCGGGTACAATGAGCAGTTCTTC CAISRVASGYNEQFF
NA NA TRBJ2-5 TRBV28 TGTGCCAGCAGCCCCTTTGGTAGGGGAGAGACCCAGTACTTC CASSPFGRGETQYF
TRBD2 NA TRBJ2-3 TRBV28 TGTGCCAGCAGTAGTCAGCGGGAGGGCGGCACAGATACGCAGTATTTT CASSSQREGGTDTQYF
TRBD1 few TRBJ1-4 TRBV19 TGTGCCAGTCGGGACAGGGAGTCCCCGAATGAAAAACTGTTTTTT CASRDRESPNEKLFF
NA few TRBJ1-5 TRBV28 TGTGCCAGCAGTTTTGATGGGCAGCCCCAGCATTTT CASSFDGQPQHF
NA few TRBJ1-1 TRBV5-1 TGCGCCAGCAGCAGTAAAGGGCCAACGAACACTGAAGCTTTCTTT CASSSKGPTNTEAFF
NA NA TRBJ2-3 TRBV5-1 TGCGCCAGCAGCCTTAGCACAGATACGCAGTATTTT CASSLSTDTQYF
NA NA TRBJ2-3 TRBV14 TGTGCCAGCAGCATACTACTTTTGGATACGCAGTATTTT CASSILLLDTQYF
NA NA TRBJ2-7 TRBV27 TGTGCCAGCAGTCTCCGACAGGTCTGGGCCTCCTACGAGCAGTACTTC CASSLRQVWASYEQYF
NA NA TRBJ2-3 TRBV4-1 TGCGCCAGCAGCAAAGATGTACCAGGGCCAACTGGGGTAGATACGCAGTATTTT CASSKDVPGPTGVDTQYF
NA few TRBJ2-1 TRBV27 TGTGCCAGCAGTTTCCTAGGGAGAGGGGTCCATGAGCAGTTCTTC CASSFLGRGVHEQFF
NA NA TRBJ2-3 TRBV15 TGTGCCACCAGCAGAGATACCGGGGACGGGGACACAGATACGCAGTATTTT CATSRDTGDGDTDTQYF
TRBD1 NA TRBJ2-5 TRBV27 TGTGCCAGCAGGACATCTGGGACAGGGATCCACCAGGACACCCAGTACTTC CASRTSGTGIHQDTQYF
NA NA TRBJ1-4 TRBV7-6 TGTGCCAGCAGCTCCGGCCCCCTTGATGAAAAACTGTTTTTT CASSSGPLDEKLFF
NA NA TRBJ1-1 TRBV5-1 TGCGCCAGCAGCTTCGGACAGCTGAACACTGAAGCTTTCTTT CASSFGQLNTEAFF
NA many TRBJ1-5 TRBV30 TGTGCCTGGAGTGAACAGTCCAATCAGCCCCAGCATTTT CAWSEQSNQPQHF
NA NA TRBJ2-3 TRBV19 TGTGCCAGTAGTACCTCCTGGGACACCTACACAGATACGCAGTATTTT CASSTSWDTYTDTQYF
TRBD1 NA TRBJ1-4 TRBV27 TGTGCCAGCAGTTTACTGTCCGGGACAGGGGGTGCAAAACTGTTTTTT CASSLLSGTGGAKLFF
TRBD2 NA TRBJ2-5 TRBV30 TGTGCCTGGAGGCTAGCGGGAGAGGAGACCCAGTACTTC CAWRLAGEETQYF